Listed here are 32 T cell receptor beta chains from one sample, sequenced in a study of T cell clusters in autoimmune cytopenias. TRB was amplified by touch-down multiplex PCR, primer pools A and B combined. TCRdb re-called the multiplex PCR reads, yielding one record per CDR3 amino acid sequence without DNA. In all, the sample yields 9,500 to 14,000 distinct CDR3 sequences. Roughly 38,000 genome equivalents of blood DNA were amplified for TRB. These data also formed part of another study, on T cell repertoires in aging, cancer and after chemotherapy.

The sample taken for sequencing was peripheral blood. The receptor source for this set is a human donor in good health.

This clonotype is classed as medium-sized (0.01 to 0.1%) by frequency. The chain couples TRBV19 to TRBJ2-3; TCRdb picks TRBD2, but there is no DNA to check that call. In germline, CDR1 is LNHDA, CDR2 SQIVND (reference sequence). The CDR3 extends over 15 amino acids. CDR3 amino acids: CASSPSPLGGDTQYF. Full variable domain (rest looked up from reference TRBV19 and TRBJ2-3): DGGITQSPKYLFRKEGQNVTLSCEQNLNHDAMYWYRQDPGQGLRLIYYSQIVNDFQKGDIAEGYSVSREKKESFPLTVTSAQKNPTAFYLCASSPSPLGGDTQYFGPGTRLTVL.

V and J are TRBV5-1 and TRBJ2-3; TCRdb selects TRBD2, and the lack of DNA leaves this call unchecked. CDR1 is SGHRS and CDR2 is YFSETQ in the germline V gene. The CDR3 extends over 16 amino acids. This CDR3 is CASSLDVAGETDTQYF.

CDR3: CASSKGTTDTQYF. The genes are TRBV5-6 and TRBJ2-3; checking the TCRdb D call of TRBD1 is not possible without DNA. Germline CDR1 reads SGHDT; CDR2 reads YYEEEE. The CDR3 is 13 residues long.

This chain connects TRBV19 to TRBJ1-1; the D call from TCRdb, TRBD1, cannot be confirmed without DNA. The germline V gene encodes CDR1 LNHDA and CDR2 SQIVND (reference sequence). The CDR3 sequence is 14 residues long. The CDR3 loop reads CASTPGGTNTEAFF.

The CDR3 sequence: CASSETFRGARGGYTF. The genes are TRBV6-5 and TRBJ1-2. The CDR3 contains 16 residues. CDR1 is MNHEY and CDR2 is SVGAGI in the germline V gene.

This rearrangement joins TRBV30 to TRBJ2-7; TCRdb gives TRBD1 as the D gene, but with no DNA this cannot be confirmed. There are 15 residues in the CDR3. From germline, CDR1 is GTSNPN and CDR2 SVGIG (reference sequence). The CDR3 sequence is CAWSSPPTGAYEQYF.

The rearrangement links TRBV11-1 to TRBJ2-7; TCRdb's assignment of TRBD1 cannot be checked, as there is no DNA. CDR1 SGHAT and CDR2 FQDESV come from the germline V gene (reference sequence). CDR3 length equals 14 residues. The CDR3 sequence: CASSFRQGSSEQYF.

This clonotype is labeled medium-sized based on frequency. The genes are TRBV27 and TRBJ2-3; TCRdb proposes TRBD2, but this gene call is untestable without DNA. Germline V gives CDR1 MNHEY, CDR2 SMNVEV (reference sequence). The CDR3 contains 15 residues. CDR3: CASSRVATRTDTQYF.

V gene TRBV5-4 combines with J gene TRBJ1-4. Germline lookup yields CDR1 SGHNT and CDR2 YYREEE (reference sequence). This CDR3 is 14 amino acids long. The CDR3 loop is CASSFRGGDEKLFF.

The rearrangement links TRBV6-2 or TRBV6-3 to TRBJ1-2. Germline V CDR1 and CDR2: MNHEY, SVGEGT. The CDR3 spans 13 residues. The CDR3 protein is CASSYALTYGYTF.

The CDR3 loop is CRPLGGPNTEAFF. J is TRBJ1-1 and V is TRBV20-1; TCRdb names TRBD1, which stays unverified in the absence of DNA. The germline V gene has CDR1 DFQATT and CDR2 SNEGSKA (reference sequence). The CDR3 is made up of 13 amino acids.

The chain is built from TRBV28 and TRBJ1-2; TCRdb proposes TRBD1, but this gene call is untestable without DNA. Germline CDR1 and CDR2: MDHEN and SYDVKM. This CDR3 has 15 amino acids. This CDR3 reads CASSTVRAGYYGYTF.

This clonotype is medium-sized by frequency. CDR3 in amino acids: CASSIAAHTGELFF. The rearrangement uses TRBV19 and TRBJ2-2; TCRdb's D call of TRBD2 is untestable without DNA. Germline V gives CDR1 LNHDA, CDR2 SQIVND (reference sequence). The CDR3 totals 14 residues.

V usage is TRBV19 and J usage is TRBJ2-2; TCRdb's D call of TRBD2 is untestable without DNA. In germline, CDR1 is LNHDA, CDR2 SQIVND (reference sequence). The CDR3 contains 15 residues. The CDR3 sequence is CASSIFGGVTGELFF. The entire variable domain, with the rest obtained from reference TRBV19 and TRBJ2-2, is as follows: DGGITQSPKYLFRKEGQNVTLSCEQNLNHDAMYWYRQDPGQGLRLIYYSQIVNDFQKGDIAEGYSVSREKKESFPLTVTSAQKNPTAFYLCASSIFGGVTGELFFGEGSRLTVL.

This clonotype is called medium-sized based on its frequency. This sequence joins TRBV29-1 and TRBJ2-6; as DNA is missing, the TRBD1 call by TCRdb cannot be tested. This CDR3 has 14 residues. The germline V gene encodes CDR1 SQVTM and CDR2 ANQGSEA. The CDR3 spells CSVEEGEGANVLTF.

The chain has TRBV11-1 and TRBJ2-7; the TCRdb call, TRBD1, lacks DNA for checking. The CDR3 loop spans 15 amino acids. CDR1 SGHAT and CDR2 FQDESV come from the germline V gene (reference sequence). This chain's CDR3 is CASSPRTGKTYEQYF.

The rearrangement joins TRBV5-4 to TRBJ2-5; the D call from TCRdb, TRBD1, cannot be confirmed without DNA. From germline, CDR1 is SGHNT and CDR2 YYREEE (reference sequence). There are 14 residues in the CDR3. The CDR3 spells CASSLRTVQETQYF.

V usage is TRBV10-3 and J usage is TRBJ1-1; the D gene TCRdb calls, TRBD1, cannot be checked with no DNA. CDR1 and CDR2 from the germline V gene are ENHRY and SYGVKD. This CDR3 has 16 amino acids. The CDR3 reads CAISESGVGAQNEAFF.

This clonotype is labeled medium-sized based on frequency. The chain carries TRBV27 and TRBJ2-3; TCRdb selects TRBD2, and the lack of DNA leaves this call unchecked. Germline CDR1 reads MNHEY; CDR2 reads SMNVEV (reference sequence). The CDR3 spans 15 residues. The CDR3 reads CASSGGLLGTDTQYF.

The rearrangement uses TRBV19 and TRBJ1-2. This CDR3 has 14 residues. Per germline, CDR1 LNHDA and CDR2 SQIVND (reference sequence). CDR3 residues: CASSYSTGREGYTF.

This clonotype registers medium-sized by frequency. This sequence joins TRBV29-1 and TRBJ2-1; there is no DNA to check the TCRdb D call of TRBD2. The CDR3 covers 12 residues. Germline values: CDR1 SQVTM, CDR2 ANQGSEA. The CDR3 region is CSVVQGSSVEFF.

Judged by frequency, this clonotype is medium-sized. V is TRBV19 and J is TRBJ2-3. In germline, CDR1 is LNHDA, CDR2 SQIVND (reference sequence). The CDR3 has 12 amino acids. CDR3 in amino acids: CASSIGRDTQYF.

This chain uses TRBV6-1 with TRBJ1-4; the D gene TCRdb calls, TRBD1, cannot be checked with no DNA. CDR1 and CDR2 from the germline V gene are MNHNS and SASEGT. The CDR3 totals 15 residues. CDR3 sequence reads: CASHTGGTGDEKLFF.

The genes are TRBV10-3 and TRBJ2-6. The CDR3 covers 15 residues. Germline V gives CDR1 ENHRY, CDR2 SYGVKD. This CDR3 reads CAISEPSSGANVLTF.

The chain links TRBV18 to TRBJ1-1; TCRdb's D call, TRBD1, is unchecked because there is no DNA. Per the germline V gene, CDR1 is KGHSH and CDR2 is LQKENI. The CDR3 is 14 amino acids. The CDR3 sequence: CASSPGRGRTEAFF.

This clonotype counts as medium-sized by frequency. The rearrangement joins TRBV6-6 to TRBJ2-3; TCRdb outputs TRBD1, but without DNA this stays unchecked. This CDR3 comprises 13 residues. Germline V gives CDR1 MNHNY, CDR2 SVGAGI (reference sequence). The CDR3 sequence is CASSYPGADTQYF.

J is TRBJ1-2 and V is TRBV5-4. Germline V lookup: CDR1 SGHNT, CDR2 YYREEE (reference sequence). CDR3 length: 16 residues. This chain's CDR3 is CASSTGGRGGGYGYTF.

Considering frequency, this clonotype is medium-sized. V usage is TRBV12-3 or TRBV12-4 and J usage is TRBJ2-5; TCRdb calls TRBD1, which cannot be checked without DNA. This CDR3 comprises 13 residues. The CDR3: CASSHRGAETQYF.

CDR3 region: CASSPPSDYEQYF. V usage is TRBV18 and J usage is TRBJ2-7; TCRdb returns TRBD2, unconfirmable since there is no DNA. The CDR3 totals 13 residues. The germline V gene has CDR1 KGHSH and CDR2 LQKENI.

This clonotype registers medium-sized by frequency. CDR3 sequence: CSVADRVSYNEQFF. The V call is TRBV29-1, the J call TRBJ2-1; without DNA, the TCRdb call of TRBD1 cannot be checked. This CDR3 has 14 residues. Germline values: CDR1 SQVTM, CDR2 ANQGSEA.

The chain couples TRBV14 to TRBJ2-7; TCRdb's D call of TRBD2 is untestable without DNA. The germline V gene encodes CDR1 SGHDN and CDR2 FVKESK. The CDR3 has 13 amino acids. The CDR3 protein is CASSRAIHYEQYF.

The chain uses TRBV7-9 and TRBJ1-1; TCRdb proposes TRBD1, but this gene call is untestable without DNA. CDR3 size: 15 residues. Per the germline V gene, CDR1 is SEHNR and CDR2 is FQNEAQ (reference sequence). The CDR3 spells CASSPGTGDDTEAFF.